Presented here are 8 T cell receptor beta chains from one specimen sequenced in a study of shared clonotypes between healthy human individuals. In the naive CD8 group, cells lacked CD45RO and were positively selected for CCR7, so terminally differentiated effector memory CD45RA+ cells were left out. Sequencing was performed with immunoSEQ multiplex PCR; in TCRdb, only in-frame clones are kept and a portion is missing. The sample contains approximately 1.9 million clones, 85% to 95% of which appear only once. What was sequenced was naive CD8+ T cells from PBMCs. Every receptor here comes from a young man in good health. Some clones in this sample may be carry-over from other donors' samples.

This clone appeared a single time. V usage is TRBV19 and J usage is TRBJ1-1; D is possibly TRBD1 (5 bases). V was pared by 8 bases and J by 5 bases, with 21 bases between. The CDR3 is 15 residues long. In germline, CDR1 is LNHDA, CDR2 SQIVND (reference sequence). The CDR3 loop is CASYRDRNLETEAFF. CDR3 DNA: TGTGCCAGTTACCGGGACCGCAACTTGGAGACTGAAGCTTTCTTT.

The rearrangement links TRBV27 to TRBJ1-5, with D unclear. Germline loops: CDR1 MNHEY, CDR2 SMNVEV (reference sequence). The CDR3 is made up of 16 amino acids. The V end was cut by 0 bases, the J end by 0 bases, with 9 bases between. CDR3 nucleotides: TGTGCCAGCAGTTTATCCCTCCCAAATAGCAATCAGCCCCAGCATTTT. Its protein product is CASSLSLPNSNQPQHF.

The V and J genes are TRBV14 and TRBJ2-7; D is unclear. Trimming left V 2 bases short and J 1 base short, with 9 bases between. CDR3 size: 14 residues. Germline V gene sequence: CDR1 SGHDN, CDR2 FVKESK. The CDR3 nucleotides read TGTGCCAGCAGCCAATACGGCAGTTCCTACGAGCAGTACTTC. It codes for CASSQYGSSYEQYF.

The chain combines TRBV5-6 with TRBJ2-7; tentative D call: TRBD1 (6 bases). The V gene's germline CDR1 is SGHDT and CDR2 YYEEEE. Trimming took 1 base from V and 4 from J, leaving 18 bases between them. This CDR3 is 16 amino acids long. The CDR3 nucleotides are TGTGCCAGCAGCTTGTCGACAGGAGAAAAGAGGTACGAGCAGTACTTC. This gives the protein CASSLSTGEKRYEQYF.

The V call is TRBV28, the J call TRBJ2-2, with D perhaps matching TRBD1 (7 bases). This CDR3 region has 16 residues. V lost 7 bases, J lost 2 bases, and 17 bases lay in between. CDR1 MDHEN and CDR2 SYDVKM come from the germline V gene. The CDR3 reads CASKGGPGLNTGELFF. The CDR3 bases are TGTGCCAGCAAAGGGGGCCCCGGACTAAACACCGGGGAGCTGTTTTTT.

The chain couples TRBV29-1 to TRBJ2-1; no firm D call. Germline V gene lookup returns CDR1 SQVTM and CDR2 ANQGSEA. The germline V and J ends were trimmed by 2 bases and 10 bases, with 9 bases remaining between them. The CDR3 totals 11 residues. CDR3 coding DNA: TGCAGCGTTGAACTGGGTTGGGAGCAGTTCTTC. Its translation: CSVELGWEQFF.

CDR3 DNA: TGCGCCAGCAGCCCCCGGGACAGGGGTGAAAAACTGTTTTTT. Its protein product is CASSPRDRGEKLFF. The chain carries TRBV4-1 and TRBJ1-4; 10 bases map to TRBD1. Germline V gene lookup returns CDR1 MGHRA and CDR2 YSYEKL. V shed 4 bases and J 7 bases; nucleotides not matched to a gene: 3. The CDR3 loop spans 14 amino acids.

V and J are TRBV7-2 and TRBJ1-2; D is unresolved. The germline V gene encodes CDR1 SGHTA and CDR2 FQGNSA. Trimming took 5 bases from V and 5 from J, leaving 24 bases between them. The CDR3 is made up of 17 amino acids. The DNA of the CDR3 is TGTGCCAGCAGCCCCCAGATCCCGGGTCTAGGGAGGTATGGCTACACCTTC. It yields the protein CASSPQIPGLGRYGYTF.